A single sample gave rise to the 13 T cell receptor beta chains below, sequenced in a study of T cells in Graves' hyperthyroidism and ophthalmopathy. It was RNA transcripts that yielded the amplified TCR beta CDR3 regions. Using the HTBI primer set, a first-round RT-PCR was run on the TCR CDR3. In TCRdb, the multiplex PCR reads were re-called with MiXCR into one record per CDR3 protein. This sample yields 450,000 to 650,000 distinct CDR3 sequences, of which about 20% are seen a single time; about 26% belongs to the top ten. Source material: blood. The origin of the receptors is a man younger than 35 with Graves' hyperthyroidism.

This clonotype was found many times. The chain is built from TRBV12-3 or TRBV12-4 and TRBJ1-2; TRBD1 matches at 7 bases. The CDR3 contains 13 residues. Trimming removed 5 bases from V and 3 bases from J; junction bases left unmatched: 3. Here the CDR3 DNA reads TGTGCCAGCAGTCGAGACAGGGACTATGGCTACACCTTC. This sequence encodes CASSRDRDYGYTF.

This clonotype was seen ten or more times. CDR3 protein: CASRLSRDGSYEQYF. The CDR3 DNA reads TGTGCCAGCAGACTATCCAGGGACGGGTCCTACGAGCAGTACTTC. V and J are TRBV2 and TRBJ2-7; TRBD1 or TRBD2 may be the D gene (5 bases each). Germline V gene data show CDR1 as SNHLY and CDR2 as FYNNEI. This CDR3 contains 15 residues. The V gene lost 6 bases and the J gene lost 1 base, with 16 bases spanning the gap.

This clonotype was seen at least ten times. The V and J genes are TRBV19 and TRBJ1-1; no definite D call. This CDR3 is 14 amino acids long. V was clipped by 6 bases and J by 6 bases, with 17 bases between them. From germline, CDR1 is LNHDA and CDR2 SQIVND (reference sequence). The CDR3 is CASRQREEGSEAFF. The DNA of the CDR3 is TGTGCCAGTAGGCAGAGGGAGGAAGGGTCTGAAGCTTTCTTT.

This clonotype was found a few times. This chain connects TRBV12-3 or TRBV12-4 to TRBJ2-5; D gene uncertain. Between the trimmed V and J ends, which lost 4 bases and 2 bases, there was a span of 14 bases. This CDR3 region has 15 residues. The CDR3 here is CASSSRHDRQETQYF. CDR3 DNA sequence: TGTGCCAGCAGTTCCCGCCACGATAGACAAGAGACCCAGTACTTC.

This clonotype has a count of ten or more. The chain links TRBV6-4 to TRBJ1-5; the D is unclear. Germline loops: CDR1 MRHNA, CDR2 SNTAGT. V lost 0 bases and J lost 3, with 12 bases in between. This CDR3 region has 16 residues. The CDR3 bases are TGTGCCAGCAGTGACTCCCCCCGGGTTACCAATCAGCCCCAGCATTTT. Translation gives CASSDSPRVTNQPQHF.

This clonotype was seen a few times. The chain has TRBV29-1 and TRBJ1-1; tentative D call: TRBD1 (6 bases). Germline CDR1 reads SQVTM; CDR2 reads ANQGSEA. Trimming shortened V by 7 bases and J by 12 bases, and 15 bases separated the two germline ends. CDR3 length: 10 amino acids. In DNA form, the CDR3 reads TGCAGCGCCGGTGAGGGGGATTCTTTCTTT. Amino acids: CSAGEGDSFF. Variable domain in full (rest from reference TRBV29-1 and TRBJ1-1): SAVISQKPSRDICQRGTSLTIQCQVDSQVTMMFWYRQQPGQSLTLIATANQGSEATYESGFVIDKFPISRPNLTFSTLTVSNMSPEDSSIYLCSAGEGDSFFGQGTRLTVV.

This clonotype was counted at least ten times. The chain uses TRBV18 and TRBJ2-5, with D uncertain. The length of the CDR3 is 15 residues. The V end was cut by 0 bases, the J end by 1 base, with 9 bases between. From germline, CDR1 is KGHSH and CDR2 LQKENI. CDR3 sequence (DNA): TGTGCCAGCTCACCACCCGCACGAAGCCAAGAGACCCAGTACTTC. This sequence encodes CASSPPARSQETQYF.

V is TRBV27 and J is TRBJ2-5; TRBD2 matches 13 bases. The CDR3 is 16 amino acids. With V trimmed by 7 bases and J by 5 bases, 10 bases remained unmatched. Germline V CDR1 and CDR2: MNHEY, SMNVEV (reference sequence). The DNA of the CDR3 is TGTGCCAGCAAATCACTAGCGGGAGGGCTAGGGGAGACCCAGTACTTC. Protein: CASKSLAGGLGETQYF.

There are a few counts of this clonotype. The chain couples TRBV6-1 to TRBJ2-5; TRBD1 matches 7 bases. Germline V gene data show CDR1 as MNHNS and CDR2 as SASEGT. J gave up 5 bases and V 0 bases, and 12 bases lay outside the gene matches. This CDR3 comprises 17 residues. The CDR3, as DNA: TGTGCCAGCAGTGAAGCTACTCCGGCAGGGGGAATGGAGACCCAGTACTTC. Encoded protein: CASSEATPAGGMETQYF.

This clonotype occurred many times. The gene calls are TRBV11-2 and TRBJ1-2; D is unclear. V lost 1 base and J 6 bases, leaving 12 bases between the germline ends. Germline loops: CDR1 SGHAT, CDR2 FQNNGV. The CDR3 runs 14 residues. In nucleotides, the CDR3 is TGTGCCAGCAGCTTAGTTCCGAGGAGGGATGGCTACACCTTC. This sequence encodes CASSLVPRRDGYTF.

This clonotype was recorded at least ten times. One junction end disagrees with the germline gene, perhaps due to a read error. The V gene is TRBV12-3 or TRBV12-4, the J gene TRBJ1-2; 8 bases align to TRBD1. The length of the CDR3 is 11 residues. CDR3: CASTNATGASF. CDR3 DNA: TGTGCCAGCACTAATGCGACAGGGGCTTCTTTC.

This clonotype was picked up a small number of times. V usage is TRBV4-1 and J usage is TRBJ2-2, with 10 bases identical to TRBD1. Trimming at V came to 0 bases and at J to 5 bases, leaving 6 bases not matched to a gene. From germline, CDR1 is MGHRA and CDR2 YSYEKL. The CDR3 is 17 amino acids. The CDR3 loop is CASSQDTDRGGTGELFF. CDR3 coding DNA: TGCGCCAGCAGCCAAGATACGGACAGGGGGGGGACCGGGGAGCTGTTTTTT.

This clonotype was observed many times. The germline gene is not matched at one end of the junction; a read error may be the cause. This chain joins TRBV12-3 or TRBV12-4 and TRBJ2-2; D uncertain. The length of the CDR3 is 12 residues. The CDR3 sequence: CASSLVTGELFF. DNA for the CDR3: TGTGCCAGCAGCTTAGTAACCGGGGAGCTGTTTTTT.